Each of the 3 T cell receptor beta chains below was sequenced from the same sample in a study of OX40 agonist ivuxolimab in advanced cancers. This table comes from immunoSEQ multiplex PCR, and its TCRdb copy is limited to in-frame clones, with some not included. Seen here are 80,000 to 85,000 clones, 85% to 90% observed once, and the top ten hold 6.5%. The specimen comprised CD4+ or CD8+ T cells sorted from blood, sampled in a trial of the OX40 agonist ivuxolimab. The receptors stem from an adult with an advanced solid tumor such as melanoma, head and neck, liver or kidney cancer.

The V gene is TRBV19, the J gene TRBJ1-2, with D unresolved. With 5 bases removed from V and 3 bases from J, the gap between germline ends came to 10 bases. Per germline, CDR1 LNHDA and CDR2 SQIVND (reference sequence). This CDR3 contains 13 residues. CDR3 sequence: CASSLHLDYGYTF. The CDR3 nucleotides read TGTGCCAGTAGTTTACATCTGGACTATGGCTACACCTTC.

V usage is TRBV5-4 and J usage is TRBJ1-2; no reliable D call. There are 14 residues in the CDR3. With 0 bases removed from V and 6 bases from J, the gap between germline ends came to 12 bases. Germline V gene lookup returns CDR1 SGHNT and CDR2 YYREEE (reference sequence). CDR3 residues: CASSLGRLGDGYTF. The CDR3 DNA is TGTGCCAGCAGCTTGGGTCGCCTCGGCGATGGCTACACCTTC. The full variable domain, in which reference TRBV5-4 and TRBJ1-2 provide the parts outside the CDR3, is ETGVTQSPTHLIKTRGQQVTLRCSSQSGHNTVSWYQQALGQGPQFIFQYYREEENGRGNFPPRFSGLQFPNYSSELNVNALELDDSALYLCASSLGRLGDGYTFGSGTRLTVV.

This clone has only a few counts. The chain links TRBV6-5 to TRBJ2-7; 9 nucleotides match TRBD1. Germline CDR1 reads MNHEY; CDR2 reads SVGAGI. V was clipped by 8 bases and J by 3 bases; unmatched bases: 8. The CDR3 runs 14 residues. CDR3 region: CASAPGTGRYEQYF. In DNA form, the CDR3 reads TGTGCCAGCGCCCCCGGGACAGGGCGCTACGAGCAGTACTTC.